This TCR beta chain comes out of a study of blood T cell repertoires in COVID-19. Study at large: Samples came from the United States, Italy and Spain, spanning acute and convalescent COVID-19. The analysed material was cDNA or gDNA that came from T cells, B-cell-depleted T cells, or PBMCs.

Authors' processing steps: Amplification with reference gene primers provided the estimates of nucleated cell counts. The method was immunoSEQ multiplex PCR; TCRdb's version includes in-frame clones alone and lacks a portion of them. Clone size and V and J calls were adopted from that table, with D and trimming inferred from the DNA. This table holds over 65,000 clones, roughly three quarters found once. In its sample, this clone was seen a few times. V lost 5 bases to trimming and J lost 8 bases; unmatched junction nucleotides: 5. Looked up from germline, CDR1 is MNHEY and CDR2 is SVGAGI. The CDR3 totals 12 residues.

Sequencing was performed on peripheral blood. This sequence joins TRBV6-5 and TRBJ1-2; TRBD1 agrees at 7 bases. This receptor was obtained from a human donor in a cohort sampled during active COVID-19. The CDR3, as DNA: TGTGCCAGCAGTAGCACAGGGGCGGGCTACACCTTC. Translated, it gives CASSSTGAGYTF.